These 27 T cell receptor beta chains came from one sample sequenced in a study of blood T cell repertoires in COVID-19. Clones were read by immunoSEQ multiplex PCR, and TCRdb kept only the in-frame ones, dropping some. Of about 480,000 clones listed, 80% to 90% are singletons. Material: PBMCs or T cells enriched from blood (not recorded which). The receptors derive from a woman aged 55-69 years who had recovered from COVID-19.

The rearrangement uses TRBV2 and TRBJ2-1, with 13 bases that match TRBD2. Per the germline V gene, CDR1 is SNHLY and CDR2 is FYNNEI. This CDR3 has 15 residues. The V and J ends lost 6 bases and 9 bases, in that order; junction bases with no gene match: 8. The CDR3 sequence is CASRPGLAGLLEQFF. In DNA form, the CDR3 reads TGTGCCAGCAGGCCGGGACTAGCGGGGTTGCTTGAGCAGTTCTTC.

This clone was observed a handful of times. J is TRBJ2-1 and V is TRBV10-3, with D perhaps TRBD2 (5 bases). The germline V and J ends were trimmed by 8 bases and 5 bases, with 13 bases remaining between them. This CDR3 is 13 amino acids long. Germline values: CDR1 ENHRY, CDR2 SYGVKD. For the CDR3, the DNA is TGTGCCATCCAGTCAAGAGGGAACAATGAGCAGTTCTTC. Translation: CAIQSRGNNEQFF.

This chain connects TRBV6-5 to TRBJ2-3; tentative D call: TRBD1 (5 bases). The CDR3 runs to 15 residues. The germline V gene has CDR1 MNHEY and CDR2 SVGAGI. V was clipped by 4 bases and J by 1 base, with 12 bases between them. CDR3 nucleotide sequence: TGTGCCAGCAGTTCAGGGCGCCGAGGCACAGATACGCAGTATTTT. It specifies CASSSGRRGTDTQYF.

The chain employs TRBV4-1 and TRBJ2-1; 12 positions agree with TRBD2. The J segment lost 9 bases and the V segment lost 1 base, leaving 13 bases of the junction unmatched. CDR1 MGHRA and CDR2 YSYEKL come from the germline V gene. The CDR3 has 18 amino acids. This CDR3 is CASSQVPSGGVRSSEQFF. The CDR3 DNA is TGCGCCAGCAGCCAAGTTCCTAGCGGGGGGGTTAGGTCCAGTGAGCAGTTCTTC.

V gene TRBV6-4 combines with J gene TRBJ2-4; D is uncertain. Germline V CDR1 and CDR2: MRHNA, SNTAGT. The CDR3 consists of 19 residues. Trimming shortened V by 1 base and J by 0 bases, and 19 bases separated the two germline ends. The CDR3 DNA reads as TGTGCCAGCAGTGACTTCCACCGGTTGGGCCCCCTAGCCAAAAACATTCAGTACTTC. Translating gives CASSDFHRLGPLAKNIQYF.

This chain uses TRBV2 with TRBJ1-2; perhaps TRBD1 as D (5 bases). Trimming took 4 bases from V and 3 from J, leaving 18 bases between them. This CDR3 is built from 16 residues. Germline CDR1 is SNHLY and CDR2 is FYNNEI. CDR3 amino acids: CASSGGGALGDYGYTF. For the CDR3, the DNA is TGTGCCAGCAGTGGAGGAGGGGCTCTCGGGGACTATGGCTACACCTTC.

This clone has just one count. This chain connects TRBV11-3 to TRBJ2-5, with 7 bases lining up with TRBD2. The germline V gene encodes CDR1 SGHNT and CDR2 YENEEA. The CDR3 totals 16 residues. Unmatched junction bases numbered 12, after V lost 5 bases and J lost 3 bases. The CDR3 region is CASSTGDRGREETQYF. DNA of the CDR3: TGTGCCAGCAGCACGGGGGATCGGGGGAGGGAAGAGACCCAGTACTTC.

The V call is TRBV9, the J call TRBJ1-3, with D hard to call. V was cut by 4 bases and J by 0 bases, with 11 bases left in between. The germline V gene encodes CDR1 SGDLS and CDR2 YYNGEE. This CDR3 has 15 amino acids. DNA for the CDR3: TGTGCCAGCAGCCCCCAGCGGGCCTCTGGAAACACCATATATTTT. This gives the protein CASSPQRASGNTIYF. The full variable domain, rest sourced from reference TRBV9 and TRBJ1-3, is DSGVTQTPKHLITATGQRVTLRCSPRSGDLSVYWYQQSLDQGLQFLIQYYNGEERAKGNILERFSAQQFPDLHSELNLSSLELGDSALYFCASSPQRASGNTIYFGEGSWLTVV.

V gene TRBV5-1 combines with J gene TRBJ1-2; 9 bases align to TRBD1. The trim removed 4 bases at V and 1 base at J, leaving 8 bases unmatched. The CDR3 is 16 amino acids. Germline V gives CDR1 SGHRS, CDR2 YFSETQ. The CDR3 DNA follows: TGCGCCAGCAGCCCGGGACAGGGACAATTTAACTATGGCTACACCTTC. The encoded protein is CASSPGQGQFNYGYTF.

The rearrangement joins TRBV5-1 to TRBJ1-6; D remains ambiguous. The germline V and J ends were trimmed by 4 bases and 8 bases, with 16 bases remaining between them. This CDR3 region has 15 residues. Germline V gene sequence: CDR1 SGHRS, CDR2 YFSETQ. The CDR3 loop reads CASSLSSRYDSPLHF. CDR3 DNA sequence: TGCGCCAGCAGCCTAAGCTCCCGGTATGATTCACCCCTCCACTTT.

The chain combines TRBV29-1 with TRBJ1-1; D is uncertain. This CDR3 is built from 13 residues. Germline CDR1 is SQVTM and CDR2 is ANQGSEA. V was pared by 4 bases and J by 0 bases, with 9 bases between. CDR3 sequence (DNA): TGCAGCGTTGGTCAACAGATGAACACTGAAGCTTTCTTT. Translated: CSVGQQMNTEAFF.

This clone was recorded once. Other DNA sequences in this sample translate to the same CDR3. The chain carries TRBV12-3 or TRBV12-4 and TRBJ2-7; 7 positions match TRBD1. This CDR3 has 12 residues. The trim removed 3 bases at V and 7 bases at J, leaving 3 bases unmatched. CDR3 in amino acids: CASSFSGGEQYV. The CDR3 DNA reads TGTGCCAGCAGTTTTTCAGGGGGTGAGCAGTACGTC.

The chain combines TRBV7-2 with TRBJ2-1; a possible D gene is TRBD2 (6 bases). The V and J ends lost 5 bases and 4 bases respectively, with 18 bases between them. The germline CDR1 and CDR2 sequences are SGHTA and FQGNSA. The CDR3 length is 16 residues. CDR3 in DNA: TGTGCCAGCAGCACGGAGGGACGGAGGATTTACAATGAGCAGTTCTTC. Encoded protein: CASSTEGRRIYNEQFF.

This clone was found once. This specimen includes other DNA sequences encoding the same CDR3. The rearrangement links TRBV18 to TRBJ1-2; TRBD1 aligns across 8 bases. This CDR3 contains 12 residues. V was clipped by 6 bases and J by 4 bases; unmatched bases: 1. In germline, CDR1 is KGHSH, CDR2 LQKENI. CDR3 residues: CASSGQGYGYTF. For the CDR3, the DNA is TGTGCCAGCTCTGGACAGGGCTATGGCTACACCTTC.

This clone showed up just once. The rearrangement uses TRBV5-4 and TRBJ2-2; D might be TRBD2 (5 bases). Trimming stripped 2 bases from V and 2 bases from J, with 22 bases between. The CDR3 totals 19 residues. The germline V gene has CDR1 SGHNT and CDR2 YYREEE (reference sequence). The CDR3 sequence is CASSFRRGGGTQNTGELFF. The CDR3 DNA sequence: TGTGCCAGCAGCTTTCGCCGCGGAGGAGGCACCCAAAACACCGGGGAGCTGTTTTTT.

The chain joins TRBV5-1 to TRBJ1-6, with D maybe TRBD1 (5 bases). Germline V gene data show CDR1 as SGHRS and CDR2 as YFSETQ. The CDR3 has 16 amino acids. V was clipped by 0 bases and J by 4 bases, with 11 bases between them. CDR3: CASSLAGTRYNSPLHF. CDR3 DNA: TGCGCCAGCAGCTTGGCGGGGACTCGGTATAATTCACCCCTCCACTTT.

This clone was seen just once. The CDR3 here is CASGLWSSGPTGELFF. The DNA of the CDR3 is TGTGCTAGTGGTTTGTGGTCTAGCGGTCCCACCGGGGAGCTGTTTTTT. The gene calls are TRBV12-5 and TRBJ2-2; 7 bases are shared with TRBD2. J lost 4 bases, V lost 2 bases, and 7 bases had no gene match. Germline V gene lookup returns CDR1 LGHNT and CDR2 FRNRAP. This CDR3 spans 16 amino acids.

The rearrangement uses TRBV30 and TRBJ1-6; the D is unclear. Trimming left V 2 bases short and J 10 bases short, with 12 bases between. Looked up from germline, CDR1 is GTSNPN and CDR2 is SVGIG (reference sequence). The CDR3 is 13 residues long. The CDR3 loop is CAWSPDRRSPLHF. As DNA, the CDR3 is TGTGCCTGGAGTCCGGACCGGAGGTCACCCCTCCACTTT.

The V and J genes are TRBV30 and TRBJ1-6, with D unresolved. V gave up 7 bases and J gave up 1 base, with 14 bases separating them. The length of the CDR3 is 15 residues. In germline, CDR1 is GTSNPN, CDR2 SVGIG (reference sequence). The CDR3 spells CASQAGGSYNSPLHF. In nucleotides, the CDR3 is TGTGCCTCCCAAGCCGGAGGTTCCTATAATTCACCCCTCCACTTT.

The sample holds a few counts of this clone. This chain connects TRBV3-1 (or the pseudogene TRBV3-2) to TRBJ2-5; perhaps TRBD2 as D (5 bases). The V end was cut by 4 bases, the J end by 5 bases, with 11 bases between. This CDR3 has 13 residues. Per the germline V gene, CDR1 is LGHDT and CDR2 is YNNKEL (reference sequence). CDR3 loop: CASSRRGEETQYF. CDR3 DNA: TGTGCCAGCAGCCGCCGGGGTGAGGAGACCCAGTACTTC.

The gene calls are TRBV5-1 and TRBJ1-1; D not resolved. This CDR3 comprises 13 residues. V lost 0 bases and J lost 10, with 13 bases in between. Germline V gene lookup returns CDR1 SGHRS and CDR2 YFSETQ. CDR3 loop: CASSLAGRAGAFF. CDR3 nucleotides: TGCGCCAGCAGCTTGGCCGGGAGGGCGGGAGCTTTCTTT.

The chain links TRBV6-5 to TRBJ1-4, with 9 bases fitting TRBD1. Germline CDR1 and CDR2: MNHEY and SVGAGI. The CDR3 covers 16 residues. Trimming cost V 0 bases and J 1 base; bases outside gene matches: 0. The CDR3 sequence is CASSYSTGGTNEKLFF. The CDR3 nucleotides read TGTGCCAGCAGTTACTCGACAGGGGGAACTAATGAAAAACTGTTTTTT.

The J gene is TRBJ2-1, the V gene TRBV4-1; 8 bases are shared with TRBD2. CDR3 size: 15 residues. Germline V gene lookup returns CDR1 MGHRA and CDR2 YSYEKL. The junction had 13 bases not matched to a gene; V was cut back by 8 bases and J by 7 bases. This CDR3 is CASLTGGGAGNEQFF. In nucleotides, the CDR3 is TGCGCCAGCCTTACCGGGGGGGGCGCTGGGAATGAGCAGTTCTTC.

This rearrangement joins TRBV12-3 or TRBV12-4 to TRBJ1-3; D is perhaps TRBD1 (5 bases). V lost 7 bases and J lost 4, with 8 bases in between. CDR3 length: 12 amino acids. The CDR3 region is CASTPGGNTIYF. CDR3 nucleotide sequence: TGTGCCAGCACCCCAGGGGGAAACACCATATATTTT.

This clone was detected only a few times. This rearrangement joins TRBV29-1 to TRBJ1-1; 10 nucleotides agree with TRBD1. CDR1 and CDR2 from the germline V gene are SQVTM and ANQGSEA. J lost 5 bases, V lost 6 bases, and 9 bases had no gene match. CDR3 length equals 14 residues. The CDR3 reads CSVTSGTGATEAFF. DNA for the CDR3: TGCAGCGTAACCTCCGGGACAGGGGCGACTGAAGCTTTCTTT.

CDR3 coding DNA: TGTGCCAGCAGCACCTCCGGGTTCTCCCTGTCCTACGAGCAGTACTTC. It is translated as CASSTSGFSLSYEQYF. The rearrangement links TRBV5-6 to TRBJ2-7; no clear D. V was trimmed by 4 bases and J by 1 base, leaving 18 bases between them. This CDR3 is built from 16 residues. Germline assignment: CDR1 SGHDT and CDR2 YYEEEE.

This chain uses TRBV11-2 with TRBJ1-6, with D uncertain. This CDR3 spans 15 amino acids. Trimming shortened V by 0 bases and J by 6 bases, and 9 bases separated the two germline ends. CDR1 and CDR2 from the germline V gene are SGHAT and FQNNGV. The CDR3 is CASSLDEQRNSPLHF. DNA of the CDR3: TGTGCCAGCAGCTTAGATGAGCAGCGTAATTCACCCCTCCACTTT.